This T cell receptor (beta chain) was profiled in a study of T-cell memory formation after mild COVID-19. Study summary: The two donors had largely donor-specific TCR clusters.

TCRdb reprocessed the 5' RACE reads with MiXCR, giving one entry per CDR3 protein. The data show more than 300,000 distinct CDR3 sequences, 20% to 25% seen once. Study-wide findings and caveats: CD4+ contracting clones were found mainly in CM and EM, and CD8+ ones in EMRA. Prior to infection, memory already included some responding clones, suggesting cross-reactive memory joined.

In regard to this clonotype: Its antigen is still unknown.

This CDR3 has 13 residues. V shed 5 bases and J 8 bases; nucleotides not matched to a gene: 6. The rearrangement links TRBV12-3 or TRBV12-4 to TRBJ1-5; 7 bases are shared with TRBD1. The source material was PBMCs or a T cell subset sorted from them (not recorded which). The sequence derives from a man aged 18 to 29 who had mild COVID-19 (a few samples of this study predate the infection). Cell type and time point are not known. CDR3 amino acids: CASSPTGREPQHF. The CDR3 nucleotides read TGTGCCAGCAGTCCGACAGGGAGAGAGCCCCAGCATTTT.